Listed here are 32 T cell receptor beta chains from one sample, sequenced in a study of T-cell memory formation after mild COVID-19. TCRdb re-derived calls from the 5' RACE reads in MiXCR, one entry per CDR3 protein. The table includes about 560,000 distinct CDR3 sequences, 15% to 20% detected once. The sequencing input was PBMCs or a T cell subset sorted from them (not recorded which). The receptors shown here come from an adult woman who had mild COVID-19 (a few samples of this study predate the infection). Cell type and time point are not known.

V gene TRBV2 combines with J gene TRBJ1-1; D is unclear. Germline V gene lookup returns CDR1 SNHLY and CDR2 FYNNEI. The CDR3 contains 18 residues. V was clipped by 9 bases and J by 0 bases, with 26 bases between them. The DNA of the CDR3 is TGTGCCAGTTCGGTGTATGGAGTACTGTATACCATGAACACTGAAGCTTTCTTT. It encodes CASSVYGVLYTMNTEAFF.

This clonotype appeared a few times. This chain uses TRBV18 with TRBJ2-1; no reliable D call. Germline CDR1 is KGHSH and CDR2 is LQKENI. This CDR3 contains 13 residues. V lost 3 bases, J lost 5 bases, and 8 bases lay in between. The CDR3 coding sequence is TGTGCCAGCTCACCTTGGGGAAACAATGAGCAGTTCTTC. Encoded protein: CASSPWGNNEQFF. Based on the CDR3 plus reference TRBV18 and TRBJ2-1, the full variable domain is NAGVMQNPRHLVRRRGQEARLRCSPMKGHSHVYWYRQLPEEGLKFMVYLQKENIIDESGMPKERFSAEFPKEGPSILRIQQVVRGDSAAYFCASSPWGNNEQFFGPGTRLTVL.

The V call is TRBV2, the J call TRBJ1-4; no clear D gene. Germline V gene sequence: CDR1 SNHLY, CDR2 FYNNEI. V lost 6 bases to trimming and J lost 5 bases, with 16 bases between them. This CDR3 contains 15 residues. CDR3: CASRAALKDNEKLFF. The CDR3 DNA sequence: TGTGCCAGCAGGGCCGCTTTGAAAGACAATGAAAAACTGTTTTTT.

This chain links TRBV12-3 or TRBV12-4 with TRBJ1-5; D is unclear. This CDR3 is 13 amino acids long. Deletions cut 6 bases from V and 4 bases from J, with 10 bases between. CDR3 residues: CASRLWGNQPQHF. In DNA form, the CDR3 reads TGTGCCAGCAGACTCTGGGGAAATCAGCCCCAGCATTTT.

The rearrangement uses TRBV4-3 and TRBJ1-1; D gene ambiguous. The CDR3 runs 15 residues. CDR1 is LGHNA, CDR2 YSLEER, per germline. Trimming took 1 base from V and 2 from J, leaving 11 bases between them. The CDR3 DNA is TGCGCCAGCAGCCAAGTGTATCCGGCCAACACTGAAGCTTTCTTT. It is translated as CASSQVYPANTEAFF.

This clonotype showed up just a few times. The J gene is TRBJ2-7, the V gene TRBV2; 8 bases line up with TRBD1. V trimming: 7 bases; J trimming: 2 bases; junction bases outside the gene matches: 10. CDR1 is SNHLY, CDR2 FYNNEI, per germline. CDR3 length: 15 residues. The CDR3 spells CASNGQGRGPYEQYF. Here the CDR3 DNA reads TGTGCCAGCAACGGACAGGGAAGAGGACCCTACGAGCAGTACTTC.

This clonotype was detected a few times. The chain couples TRBV24-1 to TRBJ2-5, with D possibly TRBD2 on 6 matching bases. CDR1 is KGHDR and CDR2 is SFDVKD in the germline V gene. The CDR3 consists of 14 residues. V was pared by 7 bases and J by 0 bases, with 11 bases between. The CDR3 bases are TGTGCCACCAGCCATAGCGGATACCAAGAGACCCAGTACTTC. Protein: CATSHSGYQETQYF.

The V and J genes are TRBV24-1 and TRBJ2-3; D gene uncertain. Germline V CDR1 and CDR2: KGHDR, SFDVKD. This CDR3 spans 16 amino acids. The V end was cut by 2 bases, the J end by 0 bases, with 11 bases between. CDR3: CATSDYTPTSTDTQYF. The DNA for the CDR3 is TGTGCCACCAGTGATTATACACCGACTAGCACAGATACGCAGTATTTT.

The chain links TRBV2 to TRBJ1-2; 7 bases line up with TRBD1. With 5 bases clipped from V and 6 bases from J, the junction kept 3 bases outside the gene matches. The CDR3 has 12 residues. Germline values: CDR1 SNHLY, CDR2 FYNNEI. The CDR3 is CASSSQGNGYTF. Written as DNA, the CDR3 is TGTGCCAGCAGTTCACAGGGGAATGGCTACACCTTC.

This chain joins TRBV12-3 or TRBV12-4 and TRBJ1-5; 10 bases map to TRBD1. Germline trimming cut 5 bases from V and 14 bases from J; bases unmatched to any gene: 6. This CDR3 spans 12 amino acids. The CDR3 loop reads CASSTGTGAKHF. The CDR3 DNA sequence: TGTGCCAGCAGTACCGGGACAGGGGCAAAGCATTTT.

J is TRBJ2-7 and V is TRBV6-5; 9 nucleotides line up with TRBD1. Trimming cost V 6 bases and J 4 bases; bases outside gene matches: 13. The CDR3 has 16 amino acids. CDR1 is MNHEY, CDR2 SVGAGI, per germline. The CDR3 reads CASSRGAADRGYEQYF. The CDR3 bases are TGTGCCAGCAGCCGGGGCGCTGCGGACAGGGGATACGAGCAGTACTTC.

This clonotype was detected many times. The V gene is TRBV18, the J gene TRBJ1-1, with D uncertain. The CDR3 runs 12 residues. V lost 8 bases to trimming and J lost 1 base, with 8 bases between them. Per the germline V gene, CDR1 is KGHSH and CDR2 is LQKENI. Here the CDR3 reads CASSPGNTEAFF. CDR3 bases: TGTGCCAGCAGCCCTGGGAACACTGAAGCTTTCTTT. Using reference TRBV18 and TRBJ1-1 for the parts outside the CDR3, the full variable domain is NAGVMQNPRHLVRRRGQEARLRCSPMKGHSHVYWYRQLPEEGLKFMVYLQKENIIDESGMPKERFSAEFPKEGPSILRIQQVVRGDSAAYFCASSPGNTEAFFGQGTRLTVV.

The V and J genes are TRBV29-1 and TRBJ2-7; 11 nucleotides agree with TRBD1. Germline CDR1 SQVTM, CDR2 ANQGSEA. Losses at the gene ends were 2 bases for V and 5 bases for J; bases not matched to a gene: 8. The CDR3 is made up of 15 amino acids. This chain's CDR3 is CSVEREDRGLNEQYF. The DNA for the CDR3 is TGCAGCGTTGAACGGGAGGACAGGGGGCTAAACGAGCAGTACTTC.

Only a few counts were recorded for this clonotype. This chain links TRBV9 with TRBJ2-1; 10 nucleotides align to TRBD2. The CDR3 covers 17 residues. J was trimmed by 5 bases and V by 0 bases; bases with no gene match: 8. The germline gives CDR1 SGDLS, CDR2 YYNGEE. Here the CDR3 DNA reads TGTGCCAGCAGCGTAGGGTTGGGGACTAGCGAGAACAATGAGCAGTTCTTC. Translation: CASSVGLGTSENNEQFF.

The sample holds a few counts of this clonotype. The chain recombines TRBV7-3 with TRBJ1-1; D not certain. V was clipped by 6 bases and J by 0 bases, with 11 bases between them. This CDR3 contains 14 residues. CDR1 SGHTA and CDR2 FQGTGA come from the germline V gene. The CDR3 protein is CASRAELMNTEAFF. Written as DNA, the CDR3 is TGTGCCAGCAGAGCAGAGTTGATGAACACTGAAGCTTTCTTT. Looking up the rest from reference TRBV7-3 and TRBJ1-1 gives the full variable domain: GAGVSQTPSNKVTEKGKYVELRCDPISGHTALYWYRQSLGQGPEFLIYFQGTGAADDSGLPNDRFFAVRPEGSVSTLKIQRTERGDSAVYLCASRAELMNTEAFFGQGTRLTVV.

V gene TRBV20-1 combines with J gene TRBJ1-2; D is possibly TRBD1 (6 bases). Germline V gene sequence: CDR1 DFQATT, CDR2 SNEGSKA (reference sequence). There are 14 residues in the CDR3. V was trimmed by 3 bases and J by 4 bases, leaving 15 bases between them. Here the CDR3 reads CSASRGQGSYGYTF. The CDR3 region has the DNA TGCAGTGCTAGTCGGGGGCAGGGTAGCTATGGCTACACCTTC.

This clonotype was detected a few times. The chain couples TRBV29-1 to TRBJ2-3; D might be TRBD2 (5 bases). The CDR3 runs to 15 residues. V was cut by 5 bases and J by 3 bases, with 18 bases left in between. CDR1 is SQVTM, CDR2 ANQGSEA, per germline. The CDR3 sequence: CSVLPTRTGTDTQYF. CDR3 coding DNA: TGCAGCGTTCTTCCCACTAGGACTGGTACAGATACGCAGTATTTT.

The rearrangement uses TRBV3-1 and TRBJ1-3; D is unclear. V shed 1 base and J shed 10 bases, with 8 bases lying between them. This CDR3 is 12 amino acids long. From germline, CDR1 is LGHDT and CDR2 YNNKEL (reference sequence). CDR3 in DNA: TGTGCCAGCAGCCAAGCGAGGGCGACCATATATTTT. Translating gives CASSQARATIYF.

The chain is built from TRBV5-1 and TRBJ1-2; a possible D gene is TRBD1 (6 bases). The CDR3 spans 15 residues. Trimming removed 4 bases from V and 2 bases from J, with 15 bases in between. Germline-derived CDR1 and CDR2 are SGHRS and YFSETQ. Written as DNA, the CDR3 is TGCGCCAGCAGCCAAAATTGGGGGGCGAACTATGGCTACACCTTC. Protein sequence: CASSQNWGANYGYTF.

The V gene is TRBV7-9, the J gene TRBJ2-7; TRBD1 aligns across 7 bases. The CDR3 runs 14 residues. From germline, CDR1 is SEHNR and CDR2 FQNEAQ (reference sequence). V shed 3 bases and J 3 bases; nucleotides not matched to a gene: 5. Here the CDR3 reads CASSLEGGYYEQYF. Here the CDR3 DNA reads TGTGCCAGCAGCTTGGAAGGGGGCTACTACGAGCAGTACTTC.

This clonotype has a handful of counts. The genes are TRBV7-2 and TRBJ2-2; no clear D gene. The CDR3 sequence is 15 residues long. V lost 6 bases, J lost 8 bases, and 19 bases lay in between. CDR1 SGHTA and CDR2 FQGNSA come from the germline V gene. The CDR3 region has the DNA TGTGCCAGCAGTCCTCTAGGAGCCCCGGTGGGGGAGCTGTTTTTT. This translates into CASSPLGAPVGELFF.

This clonotype was observed a few times. V is TRBV5-1 and J is TRBJ2-2; TRBD2 matches at 8 bases. The CDR3 covers 16 residues. The V gene end was trimmed by 1 base and the J gene end by 4 bases; junction bases not matched to a gene: 6. In germline, CDR1 is SGHRS, CDR2 YFSETQ. CDR3 sequence: CASSLLSGSGTGELFF. The CDR3 DNA sequence: TGCGCCAGCAGCTTGCTGAGCGGGAGCGGCACCGGGGAGCTGTTTTTT.

The chain combines TRBV5-1 with TRBJ2-1, with TRBD1 matching over 10 bases. The J segment lost 1 base and the V segment lost 0 bases, leaving 10 bases of the junction unmatched. CDR1 SGHRS and CDR2 YFSETQ come from the germline V gene. This CDR3 contains 19 residues. The CDR3 protein is CASSLAARLGQGSYNEQFF. As DNA, the CDR3 is TGCGCCAGCAGCTTGGCCGCTAGGCTGGGACAGGGGTCCTACAATGAGCAGTTCTTC.

The chain links TRBV7-9 to TRBJ2-1, with D hard to call. The germline V and J ends were trimmed by 5 bases and 0 bases, with 14 bases remaining between them. The CDR3 spans 16 residues. The germline V gene has CDR1 SEHNR and CDR2 FQNEAQ (reference sequence). The CDR3 DNA is TGTGCCAGCAGCCCCGGACGGACCGGCTCCTACAATGAGCAGTTCTTC. As protein: CASSPGRTGSYNEQFF.

In DNA, the CDR3 is TGTGCCAGCAGTGAAGGGAGCTCTGGAAACACCATATATTTT. It yields the protein CASSEGSSGNTIYF. The chain has TRBV6-1 and TRBJ1-3; D unresolved. Trimming took off 1 base at V and 0 bases at J, with 4 bases between the two ends. The CDR3 is 14 amino acids. Germline CDR1 MNHNS, CDR2 SASEGT.

The J gene is TRBJ2-7, the V gene TRBV7-6; D unresolved. With 7 bases removed from V and 2 bases from J, the gap between germline ends came to 15 bases. This CDR3 has 14 residues. CDR1 is SGHVS, CDR2 FNYEAQ, per germline. The chain's CDR3 is CASKEGASTYEQYF. CDR3 sequence (DNA): TGTGCCAGCAAGGAAGGTGCCTCTACCTACGAGCAGTACTTC.

The chain has TRBV6-5 and TRBJ1-1, with 8 bases lining up with TRBD1. J was trimmed by 11 bases and V by 4 bases; bases with no gene match: 12. The CDR3 runs to 14 residues. The germline CDR1 and CDR2 sequences are MNHEY and SVGAGI. The CDR3 DNA reads TGTGCCAGCAGTTCCCGGACAGGGTGGGAGGGGGCTTTCTTT. Translation gives CASSSRTGWEGAFF.

The chain employs TRBV7-9 and TRBJ2-3; D ambiguous. Trimming cost V 2 bases and J 3 bases, with 12 bases left between them. Germline V lookup: CDR1 SEHNR, CDR2 FQNEAQ (reference sequence). This CDR3 has 15 amino acids. CDR3 DNA sequence: TGTGCCAGCAGCTTAACGGTTTTGTGGACAGATACGCAGTATTTT. This translates into CASSLTVLWTDTQYF.

The V and J genes are TRBV19 and TRBJ2-3; 7 bases align to TRBD2. Per germline, CDR1 LNHDA and CDR2 SQIVND (reference sequence). The CDR3 sequence is 15 residues long. The trim removed 3 bases at V and 4 bases at J, leaving 7 bases unmatched. This chain's CDR3 is CASSMRGGAADTQYF. DNA for the CDR3: TGTGCCAGTAGTATGAGGGGAGGGGCCGCAGATACGCAGTATTTT. Looking up the rest from reference TRBV19 and TRBJ2-3 gives the full variable domain: DGGITQSPKYLFRKEGQNVTLSCEQNLNHDAMYWYRQDPGQGLRLIYYSQIVNDFQKGDIAEGYSVSREKKESFPLTVTSAQKNPTAFYLCASSMRGGAADTQYFGPGTRLTVL.

This clonotype was detected a few times. The rearrangement uses TRBV7-3 and TRBJ2-2, with 8 bases fitting TRBD2. The junction had 6 bases not matched to a gene; V was cut back by 5 bases and J by 4 bases. Looked up from germline, CDR1 is SGHTA and CDR2 is FQGTGA. This CDR3 spans 15 amino acids. CDR3 in amino acids: CASSPMAGGTGELFF. CDR3 in DNA: TGTGCCAGCAGCCCTATGGCGGGGGGCACCGGGGAGCTGTTTTTT.

This clonotype was seen a handful of times. V and J are TRBV12-3 or TRBV12-4 and TRBJ2-1; TRBD1 matches 11 bases. The length of the CDR3 is 16 residues. Trimming took 5 bases from V and 5 from J; bases not matched to a gene: 8. DNA for the CDR3: TGTGCCAGCAGTCTCTGGACAGGGGGCGATGACAATGAGCAGTTCTTC. Translation gives CASSLWTGGDDNEQFF.

This clonotype has only one observation. The V call is TRBV9, the J call TRBJ2-7, with 7 bases aligning to TRBD1. Germline V gene data show CDR1 as SGDLS and CDR2 as YYNGEE. The CDR3 loop spans 15 amino acids. V shed 4 bases, J shed 6 bases, and the junction held 13 bases outside the gene matches. CDR3 nucleotides: TGTGCCAGCAGCCCAGGACAGGCGAGGCATCGCGAGCAGTACTTC. Its translation: CASSPGQARHREQYF. Combining the CDR3 with reference TRBV9 and TRBJ2-7 gives the whole variable domain DSGVTQTPKHLITATGQRVTLRCSPRSGDLSVYWYQQSLDQGLQFLIQYYNGEERAKGNILERFSAQQFPDLHSELNLSSLELGDSALYFCASSPGQARHREQYFGPGTRLTVT.